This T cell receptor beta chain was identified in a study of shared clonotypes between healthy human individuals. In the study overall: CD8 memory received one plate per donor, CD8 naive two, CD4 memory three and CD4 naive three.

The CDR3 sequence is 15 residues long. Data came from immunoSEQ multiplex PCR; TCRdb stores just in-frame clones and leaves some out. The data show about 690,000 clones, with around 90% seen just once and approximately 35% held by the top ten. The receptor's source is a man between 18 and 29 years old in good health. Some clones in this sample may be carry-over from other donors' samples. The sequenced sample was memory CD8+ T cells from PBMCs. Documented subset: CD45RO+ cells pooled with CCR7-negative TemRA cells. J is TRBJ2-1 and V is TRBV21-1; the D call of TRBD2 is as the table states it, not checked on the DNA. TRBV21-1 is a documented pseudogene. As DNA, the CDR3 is TGTGCCGCCCGGAGGAAAGCGGGAGGGGCCGATGAGCAGTTCTTC. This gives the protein CAARRKAGGADEQFF.